A single sample gave rise to the 9 T cell receptor beta chains below, sequenced in a study of blood T cells in healthy people across ages. A second PCR, run for about 7 to 11 cycles, used a sample-barcoded 5' primer plus a J-beta primer mix. TCRdb called the 5' RACE reads again in MiXCR, with one record for every CDR3 protein. The table lists some 850,000 distinct CDR3 sequences, roughly 24% of them singletons. In addition, the sample was reused for a study of T cells of mothers and their children.

The sequenced sample was blood. These TCRs come from a boy between 5 and 17 years old in good health.

The V and J genes are TRBV6-5 and TRBJ2-7; D unclear. CDR1 is MNHEY, CDR2 SVGAGI, per germline. Trimming left V 0 bases short and J 0 bases short, with 12 bases between. The CDR3 totals 16 residues. CDR3 loop: CASSYSMNPSSYEQYF. The CDR3, as DNA: TGTGCCAGCAGTTACTCGATGAATCCCAGCTCCTACGAGCAGTACTTC.

There are a few counts of this clonotype. The CDR3 sequence is CASSRAGTEHNSPLHF. The DNA of the CDR3 is TGTGCCAGCAGTCGCGCCGGGACAGAGCATAATTCACCCCTCCACTTT. The chain employs TRBV6-1 and TRBJ1-6; 7 bases match TRBD1. The trim removed 5 bases at V and 5 bases at J, leaving 9 bases unmatched. The CDR3 spans 16 residues. Germline CDR1 MNHNS, CDR2 SASEGT.

The rearrangement joins TRBV2 to TRBJ2-1; maybe TRBD2 (6 bases). Germline CDR1 is SNHLY and CDR2 is FYNNEI. The CDR3 has 15 residues. Trimming shortened V by 3 bases and J by 4 bases, and 13 bases separated the two germline ends. The CDR3, as DNA: TGTGCCAGCAGTGAGTATACTAGCTCGTACAATGAGCAGTTCTTC. This sequence encodes CASSEYTSSYNEQFF.

This clonotype occurred a few times. The V gene is TRBV30, the J gene TRBJ2-3; D perhaps matches TRBD2 (5 bases). This CDR3 contains 15 residues. The germline V gene has CDR1 GTSNPN and CDR2 SVGIG (reference sequence). Trimming removed 2 bases from V and 0 bases from J, with 12 bases in between. DNA for the CDR3: TGTGCCTGGAGTCTGAGGGCCACAAGCACAGATACGCAGTATTTT. It is translated as CAWSLRATSTDTQYF.

This chain uses TRBV29-1 with TRBJ2-3; D is ambiguous. Germline assignment: CDR1 SQVTM and CDR2 ANQGSEA. The CDR3 contains 14 residues. V lost 3 bases, J lost 0 bases, and 10 bases lay in between. CDR3 bases: TGCAGCGTTGATGCCCAAGCTAGCACAGATACGCAGTATTTT. This encodes CSVDAQASTDTQYF.

There are a few counts of this clonotype. This sequence joins TRBV20-1 and TRBJ2-5; D uncertain. The CDR3 totals 14 residues. V lost 0 bases to trimming and J lost 7 bases, with 15 bases between them. The germline V gene has CDR1 DFQATT and CDR2 SNEGSKA (reference sequence). CDR3 DNA sequence: TGCAGTGCTAGAGACCTCGACGGCCCGAGGACCCAGTACTTC. Residues: CSARDLDGPRTQYF.

This clonotype was counted only a few times. CDR3 in amino acids: CASSYRDRGPRSSYEQYF. DNA for the CDR3: TGTGCCAGCAGTTACAGGGACAGGGGGCCTAGGAGCTCCTACGAGCAGTACTTC. This chain connects TRBV6-5 to TRBJ2-7; 12 bases fit TRBD1. This CDR3 comprises 18 residues. V shed 2 bases, J shed 0 bases, and the junction held 8 bases outside the gene matches. Germline-derived CDR1 and CDR2 are MNHEY and SVGAGI.

This chain uses TRBV7-6 with TRBJ2-3; no firm D call. The ends were cut back, 2 bases at V and 5 bases at J, with 11 bases in the middle. This CDR3 has 14 amino acids. Germline V CDR1 and CDR2: SGHVS, FNYEAQ. DNA for the CDR3: TGTGCCAGCAGCTTAAAGAGGTCTGAAGATACGCAGTATTTT. Protein product: CASSLKRSEDTQYF.

This clonotype was seen a handful of times. CDR3 loop: CASSSLMRGPSYEQYF. The CDR3 DNA reads as TGTGCCAGCAGTTCCCTAATGAGGGGTCCCTCCTACGAGCAGTACTTC. The rearrangement joins TRBV27 to TRBJ2-7; D possibly uses TRBD1 or TRBD2 (5 bases each). Trimming cost V 4 bases and J 0 bases, with 16 bases left between them. The CDR3 consists of 16 residues. CDR1 is MNHEY and CDR2 is SMNVEV in the germline V gene (reference sequence).